A single sample is the source of the 16 T cell receptor beta chains below, sequenced in a study of T-cell reconstitution after alpha-beta-depleted transplantation in children. Unique molecular identifiers were built into the TCRbeta library. TCRdb re-analysed the PCR reads in MiXCR, keeping a single row per CDR3 protein. The profile shows about 250,000 distinct CDR3 sequences, 24% of them singletons. This specimen was PBMCs, mostly from graft donor cells, taken 360 days after TCRalphabeta/CD19-depleted stem cell transplant. These receptors were obtained from a female patient aged 2-9 years who had a stem cell transplant for congenital amegakaryocytic thrombocytopenia, so the T cells may come from the graft donor.

The chain has TRBV20-1 and TRBJ1-1; 7 bases map to TRBD1. This CDR3 has 14 amino acids. Unmatched junction bases numbered 5, after V lost 3 bases and J lost 1 base. Germline CDR1 is DFQATT and CDR2 is SNEGSKA (reference sequence). CDR3 in amino acids: CSARPGQTNTEAFF. The DNA of the CDR3 is TGCAGTGCTAGGCCGGGACAGACGAACACTGAAGCTTTCTTT.

This chain joins TRBV5-1 and TRBJ2-3; the D gene could be TRBD1 or TRBD2 (6 bases each). From germline, CDR1 is SGHRS and CDR2 YFSETQ. The ends were cut back, 2 bases at V and 6 bases at J, with 19 bases in the middle. The CDR3 consists of 16 residues. CDR3 sequence reads: CASSFGGPWPFDTQYF. Written as DNA, the CDR3 is TGCGCCAGCAGCTTCGGGGGCCCGTGGCCATTCGATACGCAGTATTTT.

CDR3 amino acids: CASSPGLARRNTGELFF. The CDR3 DNA follows: TGTGCCAGCAGCCCGGGACTAGCAAGACGGAACACCGGGGAGCTGTTTTTT. The chain recombines TRBV12-3 or TRBV12-4 with TRBJ2-2; 9 positions match TRBD2. The CDR3 totals 17 residues. V lost 6 bases and J lost 1; bases outside the gene matches: 9.

The chain joins TRBV20-1 to TRBJ1-1; 8 bases line up with TRBD1. Germline values: CDR1 DFQATT, CDR2 SNEGSKA (reference sequence). CDR3 length: 14 residues. The trim removed 3 bases at V and 4 bases at J, leaving 7 bases unmatched. The CDR3 is CSARDREGVTEAFF. CDR3 DNA sequence: TGCAGTGCTAGGGACAGGGAGGGGGTCACTGAAGCTTTCTTT.

This clonotype was found a few times. This chain links TRBV6-2 or TRBV6-3 with TRBJ1-1; D ambiguous. Germline V gene data show CDR1 as MNHEY and CDR2 as SVGEGT. The CDR3 runs to 11 residues. V gave up 10 bases and J gave up 1 base, with 7 bases separating them. The chain's CDR3 is CATSKNTEAFF. The DNA of the CDR3 is TGTGCCACCTCGAAGAACACTGAAGCTTTCTTT.

There are many counts of this clonotype. The genes are TRBV29-1 and TRBJ2-1; D might be TRBD2 (5 bases). The CDR3 contains 13 residues. Germline CDR1 reads SQVTM; CDR2 reads ANQGSEA. Trimming took 2 bases from V and 7 from J, leaving 12 bases between them. The CDR3 DNA reads as TGCAGCGTTGAACCACTAGGCCGTAATGAGCAGTTCTTC. It codes for CSVEPLGRNEQFF.

The chain recombines TRBV2 with TRBJ2-7; D is ambiguous. V lost 2 bases to trimming and J lost 5 bases, with 1 base between them. The CDR3 covers 10 residues. Germline V lookup: CDR1 SNHLY, CDR2 FYNNEI. This chain's CDR3 is CASSEHEQYF. The CDR3 region has the DNA TGTGCCAGCAGTGAACACGAGCAGTACTTC.

This clonotype was seen a few times. This chain uses TRBV7-2 with TRBJ2-3; D is unresolved. The CDR3 has 14 amino acids. V was shortened by 5 bases and J by 3 bases, with 12 bases between the two germline ends. CDR1 SGHTA and CDR2 FQGNSA come from the germline V gene. In DNA form, the CDR3 reads TGTGCCAGCAGCCCCCTTGTGTGGACAGATACGCAGTATTTT. Protein product: CASSPLVWTDTQYF.

The chain uses TRBV20-1 and TRBJ2-5; TRBD1 aligns across 7 bases. Per germline, CDR1 DFQATT and CDR2 SNEGSKA (reference sequence). The CDR3 has 12 amino acids. The V segment lost 6 bases and the J segment 4 bases; nucleotides outside the gene matches: 5. The DNA of the CDR3 is TGCAGTGCCTCAGGGACAGTAGAGACCCAGTACTTC. Protein sequence: CSASGTVETQYF.

V is TRBV27 and J is TRBJ2-1; perhaps TRBD2 as D (5 bases). The CDR3 has 16 amino acids. Germline V gives CDR1 MNHEY, CDR2 SMNVEV (reference sequence). Trimming left V 5 bases short and J 1 base short, with 15 bases between. The CDR3 DNA reads TGTGCCAGCAGTACCGAGCGGACGCCTTCCTACAATGAGCAGTTCTTC. This sequence encodes CASSTERTPSYNEQFF.

The rearrangement links TRBV4-2 to TRBJ2-2; no clear D. The CDR3 runs 14 residues. Germline values: CDR1 LGHNA, CDR2 YNFKEQ. V lost 1 base to trimming and J lost 5 bases, with 8 bases between them. CDR3: CASSQGYLTGELFF. As DNA, the CDR3 is TGTGCCAGCAGCCAAGGCTATTTAACCGGGGAGCTGTTTTTT.

This clonotype was seen only a few times. The chain is built from TRBV18 and TRBJ2-1, with D maybe TRBD2 (6 bases). The CDR3 is made up of 15 amino acids. Germline V gives CDR1 KGHSH, CDR2 LQKENI. The V end lost 10 bases, the J end lost 0 bases, and 16 bases lay between the germline ends. The CDR3 loop is CATGSGSSSYNEQFF. CDR3 DNA sequence: TGTGCCACCGGGAGCGGGTCGAGCTCCTACAATGAGCAGTTCTTC.

The rearrangement uses TRBV12-3 or TRBV12-4 and TRBJ2-1; maybe TRBD1 (6 bases). There are 14 residues in the CDR3. Trimming took off 3 bases at V and 8 bases at J, with 14 bases between the two ends. The CDR3 loop is CASSFSQGGHEQFF. The CDR3 DNA follows: TGTGCCAGCAGTTTCTCACAGGGTGGGCATGAGCAGTTCTTC.

J is TRBJ2-5 and V is TRBV12-3 or TRBV12-4, with a possible D match to TRBD1 (6 bases). The length of the CDR3 is 12 residues. V gave up 5 bases and J gave up 3 bases, with 7 bases separating them. The CDR3 loop reads CASSHREETQYF. CDR3 bases: TGTGCCAGCAGTCACAGGGAAGAGACCCAGTACTTC.

The chain couples TRBV5-1 to TRBJ1-1, with 8 bases aligning to TRBD1. This CDR3 has 15 amino acids. In germline, CDR1 is SGHRS, CDR2 YFSETQ. Trimming took 5 bases from V and 0 from J; bases not matched to a gene: 6. CDR3 amino acids: CASSMGGQVNTEAFF. In DNA form, the CDR3 reads TGCGCCAGCAGTATGGGGGGACAGGTGAACACTGAAGCTTTCTTT.

CDR3 sequence (DNA): TGCGCCAGCAGCCAGGCCCAGGACTATAGCAATCAGCCCCAGCATTTT. Translation: CASSQAQDYSNQPQHF. V gene TRBV4-1 combines with J gene TRBJ1-5; no reliable D call. V lost 3 bases, J lost 0 bases, and 12 bases lay in between. The CDR3 runs to 16 residues. Germline CDR1 MGHRA, CDR2 YSYEKL.